Each of the 24 T cell receptor beta chains below was sequenced from the same sample in a study of T cell changes during pregnancy in multiple sclerosis. Data came from immunoSEQ multiplex PCR; TCRdb stores just in-frame clones and leaves some out. The sample lists 65,000 to 95,000 clones, about 88% occurring once. The specimen comprised peripheral blood, sampled before pregnancy. The receptors come from a female donor with multiple sclerosis, enrolled in a pregnancy study.

The chain couples TRBV13 to TRBJ1-1; D remains unclear. Per germline, CDR1 PRHDT and CDR2 FYEKMQ (reference sequence). The CDR3 contains 16 residues. Between the trimmed V and J ends, which lost 1 base and 0 bases, there was a span of 12 bases. The CDR3 loop reads CASSLEGVLMNTEAFF. The DNA of the CDR3 is TGTGCCAGCAGCTTAGAGGGAGTCCTTATGAACACTGAAGCTTTCTTT.

The CDR3 sequence is CASSQEWSFYYGYTF. The CDR3 coding sequence is TGCGCCAGCAGCCAAGAGTGGAGCTTCTACTATGGCTACACCTTC. The chain is built from TRBV4-1 and TRBJ1-2; D is ambiguous. With 0 bases removed from V and 3 bases from J, the gap between germline ends came to 11 bases. The germline gives CDR1 MGHRA, CDR2 YSYEKL. The CDR3 sequence is 15 residues long.

The count of this clone is one. V and J are TRBV5-1 and TRBJ2-5; maybe TRBD1 (9 bases). This CDR3 spans 15 amino acids. Germline values: CDR1 SGHRS, CDR2 YFSETQ. Between the trimmed V and J ends, which lost 4 bases and 3 bases, there was a span of 16 bases. The CDR3, as DNA: TGCGCCAGCAGCCGGGGGGGACAGGGCGAAGAGACCCAGTACTTC. Its protein is CASSRGGQGEETQYF.

The gene calls are TRBV4-1 and TRBJ2-7; 9 bases map to TRBD1. The junction had 6 bases not matched to a gene; V was cut back by 1 base and J by 2 bases. This CDR3 spans 16 amino acids. In germline, CDR1 is MGHRA, CDR2 YSYEKL. CDR3 nucleotide sequence: TGCGCCAGCAGCCAAGCCCCGGACAGGGGTACCTACGAGCAGTACTTC. Residues: CASSQAPDRGTYEQYF.

Only one count was recorded for this clone. The V call is TRBV5-4, the J call TRBJ1-1; D may be TRBD1 (5 bases). The germline V gene has CDR1 SGHNT and CDR2 YYREEE (reference sequence). CDR3 length: 17 amino acids. Trimming removed 3 bases at V and 1 base at J, with 19 bases between. In DNA form, the CDR3 reads TGTGCCAGCAGCTCGGGGGTCGGCTATCTCGGGAACACTGAAGCTTTCTTT. Translating it yields CASSSGVGYLGNTEAFF.

V usage is TRBV4-2 and J usage is TRBJ1-6; 10 nucleotides match TRBD1. The CDR3 sequence is 17 residues long. Germline trimming cut 1 base from V and 9 bases from J; bases unmatched to any gene: 9. Germline CDR1 reads LGHNA; CDR2 reads YNFKEQ. DNA for the CDR3: TGTGCCAGCAGCCAAGTCAGGACAGGGGGTGCAGCTTCACCCCTCCACTTT. Translating it yields CASSQVRTGGAASPLHF.

The J gene is TRBJ1-1, the V gene TRBV5-1; D might be TRBD1 (6 bases). This CDR3 comprises 14 residues. The V and J ends lost 2 bases and 5 bases respectively, with 13 bases between them. Germline V gene sequence: CDR1 SGHRS, CDR2 YFSETQ. This CDR3 is CASSFGRGNTEAFF. CDR3 nucleotides: TGCGCCAGCAGCTTCGGCAGGGGTAATACTGAAGCTTTCTTT.

CDR3 sequence: CASSYSGGKAHEQYF. CDR3 DNA sequence: TGTGCCAGCAGTTACTCGGGGGGGAAGGCCCACGAGCAGTACTTC. V usage is TRBV6-5 and J usage is TRBJ2-7, with TRBD2 identical over 7 bases. Germline-derived CDR1 and CDR2 are MNHEY and SVGAGI. The CDR3 is made up of 15 amino acids. V lost 0 bases, J lost 5 bases, and 7 bases stayed unmatched.

The V call is TRBV18, the J call TRBJ1-5; D perhaps matches TRBD1 (5 bases). The V and J ends lost 2 bases and 3 bases respectively, with 14 bases between them. Germline V CDR1 and CDR2: KGHSH, LQKENI. This CDR3 comprises 16 residues. The CDR3 is CASSPFRVGTNQPQHF. CDR3 in DNA: TGTGCCAGCTCACCATTCAGGGTAGGCACCAATCAGCCCCAGCATTTT.

The rearrangement uses TRBV5-1 and TRBJ2-7; 7 bases are a match to TRBD2. Germline CDR1 SGHRS, CDR2 YFSETQ. Trimming at V came to 5 bases and at J to 0 bases, leaving 11 bases not matched to a gene. CDR3 length: 16 residues. Here the CDR3 reads CASSRGVLQSSYEQYF. The DNA for the CDR3 is TGCGCCAGCAGTCGGGGGGTTCTGCAAAGCTCCTACGAGCAGTACTTC. Supplemented by reference TRBV5-1 and TRBJ2-7, the full variable domain reads KAGVTQTPRYLIKTRGQQVTLSCSPISGHRSVSWYQQTPGQGLQFLFEYFSETQRNKGNFPGRFSGRQFSNSRSEMNVSTLELGDSALYLCASSRGVLQSSYEQYFGPGTRLTVT.

This clone was detected only once. In DNA form, the CDR3 reads TGTGCCAGCAGCCTGAGGACAGGGGAGAATCAGCCCCAGCATTTT. Translating gives CASSLRTGENQPQHF. This chain links TRBV7-2 with TRBJ1-5; 9 bases are shared with TRBD1. Trimming took 5 bases from V and 4 from J; bases not matched to a gene: 6. Germline V CDR1 and CDR2: SGHTA, FQGNSA. This CDR3 is built from 15 residues.

The V and J genes are TRBV13 and TRBJ2-5; 9 bases are a match to TRBD2. With V trimmed by 5 bases and J by 2 bases, 3 bases remained unmatched. The CDR3 loop spans 14 amino acids. The germline V gene has CDR1 PRHDT and CDR2 FYEKMQ (reference sequence). CDR3 protein: CASSALAGQETQYF. CDR3 in DNA: TGTGCCAGCAGCGCCCTAGCGGGACAAGAGACCCAGTACTTC.

The CDR3 loop is CASSFPGYTEAFF. The DNA for the CDR3 is TGTGCCAGCAGTTTCCCAGGGTACACTGAAGCTTTCTTT. The chain recombines TRBV27 with TRBJ1-1; a possible D gene is TRBD1 (5 bases). This CDR3 is 13 amino acids long. The V gene lost 3 bases and the J gene lost 3 bases, with 8 bases spanning the gap. The V gene's germline CDR1 is MNHEY and CDR2 SMNVEV (reference sequence).

As to this clone: The sample carries other DNA sequences with the same CDR3. J is TRBJ2-7 and V is TRBV4-1, with TRBD1 matching over 9 bases. Looked up from germline, CDR1 is MGHRA and CDR2 is YSYEKL. The CDR3 length is 16 residues. V lost 3 bases and J lost 4; bases outside the gene matches: 10. The CDR3 sequence: CASSQGPGQGTYEQYF. The DNA of the CDR3 is TGCGCCAGCAGCCAGGGTCCGGGACAGGGAACTTACGAGCAGTACTTC.

The chain couples TRBV12-5 to TRBJ2-7; a possible D gene is TRBD1 (5 bases). CDR1 and CDR2 from the germline V gene are LGHNT and FRNRAP. The CDR3 contains 15 residues. V lost 7 bases to trimming and J lost 2 bases, with 18 bases between them. The CDR3 here is CASARGPTTTYEQYF. The CDR3 DNA sequence: TGTGCTAGTGCTAGGGGCCCAACTACTACCTACGAGCAGTACTTC. Combining the CDR3 with reference TRBV12-5 and TRBJ2-7 gives the whole variable domain DARVTQTPRHKVTEMGQEVTMRCQPILGHNTVFWYRQTMMQGLELLAYFRNRAPLDDSGMPKDRFSAEMPDATLATLKIQPSEPRDSAVYFCASARGPTTTYEQYFGPGTRLTVT.

This rearrangement joins TRBV19 to TRBJ1-5; D perhaps matches TRBD1 (5 bases). V was pared by 3 bases and J by 5 bases, with 8 bases between. CDR1 and CDR2 from the germline V gene are LNHDA and SQIVND (reference sequence). The length of the CDR3 is 13 residues. For the CDR3, the DNA is TGTGCCAGTAGTATCTGGGGGGATCAGCCCCAGCATTTT. Translated: CASSIWGDQPQHF.

The gene calls are TRBV11-2 and TRBJ2-5; the match to TRBD1 covers 8 bases. The trim removed 1 base at V and 5 bases at J, leaving 6 bases unmatched. The CDR3 is 15 amino acids. CDR1 and CDR2 from the germline V gene are SGHAT and FQNNGV. The CDR3 reads CASSLGPGGAETQYF. In nucleotides, the CDR3 is TGTGCCAGCAGCTTAGGGCCAGGGGGCGCGGAGACCCAGTACTTC.

This rearrangement joins TRBV28 to TRBJ2-5; TRBD2 is a possible D gene (6 bases). Per the germline V gene, CDR1 is MDHEN and CDR2 is SYDVKM. Trimming took 8 bases from V and 5 from J, leaving 6 bases between them. CDR3 length: 10 amino acids. The CDR3 nucleotides read TGTGCCAGCCGGGGGGAGACCCAGTACTTC. Protein sequence: CASRGETQYF.

The J gene is TRBJ2-7, the V gene TRBV7-9, with TRBD1 matching 7 bases. V trimming: 4 bases; J trimming: 7 bases; junction bases outside the gene matches: 10. Per the germline V gene, CDR1 is SEHNR and CDR2 is FQNEAQ (reference sequence). The length of the CDR3 is 14 residues. The CDR3 protein is CASSSYRGSGEQYF. The CDR3 DNA sequence: TGTGCCAGCAGCTCCTACAGGGGCTCCGGTGAGCAGTACTTC.

This chain connects TRBV25-1 to TRBJ1-1; tentatively, D is TRBD1 (6 bases). In germline, CDR1 is MGHDK, CDR2 SYGVNS. CDR3 size: 15 residues. V was shortened by 1 base and J by 0 bases, with 9 bases between the two germline ends. The CDR3 DNA reads as TGTGCCAGCAGTGAATCAGGGGCCTTGAACACTGAAGCTTTCTTT. Translation gives CASSESGALNTEAFF.

The CDR3 loop reads CASSQGQGTHQPQHF. CDR3 nucleotides: TGTGCCAGCTCACAGGGACAGGGTACACACCAGCCCCAGCATTTT. The gene calls are TRBV18 and TRBJ1-5; TRBD1 agrees at 9 bases. The J segment lost 7 bases and the V segment lost 4 bases, leaving 8 bases of the junction unmatched. Germline values: CDR1 KGHSH, CDR2 LQKENI. The CDR3 extends over 15 amino acids.

This rearrangement joins TRBV7-8 to TRBJ1-1; possibly TRBD1 for D (6 bases). The CDR3 spans 15 residues. V lost 3 bases, J lost 0 bases, and 11 bases lay in between. Per the germline V gene, CDR1 is SGHVS and CDR2 is FQNEAQ. CDR3 nucleotides: TGTGCCAGCAGCTTCTCCGGGACATTGAACACTGAAGCTTTCTTT. Translated: CASSFSGTLNTEAFF.

This sequence joins TRBV14 and TRBJ2-5, with 8 positions matching TRBD1. Germline V gives CDR1 SGHDN, CDR2 FVKESK. The length of the CDR3 is 14 residues. Losses at the gene ends were 9 bases for V and 1 base for J; bases not matched to a gene: 7. The CDR3 DNA reads as TGTGCCAGAGCCGGGACAGGAGTCCAAGAGACCCAGTACTTC. Amino acid sequence: CARAGTGVQETQYF. Complete variable domain (other parts from reference TRBV14 and TRBJ2-5): EAGVTQFPSHSVIEKGQTVTLRCDPISGHDNLYWYRRVMGKEIKFLLHFVKESKQDESGMPNNRFLAERTGGTYSTLKVQPAELEDSGVYFCARAGTGVQETQYFGPGTRLLVL.

This chain joins TRBV9 and TRBJ2-5; no clear D gene. V dropped 3 bases and J dropped 0 bases, with 12 bases sitting between them. Germline CDR1 is SGDLS and CDR2 is YYNGEE. This CDR3 spans 15 amino acids. CDR3 DNA sequence: TGTGCCAGCAGCGGAGCCCCCGGGTACCAAGAGACCCAGTACTTC. As protein: CASSGAPGYQETQYF.